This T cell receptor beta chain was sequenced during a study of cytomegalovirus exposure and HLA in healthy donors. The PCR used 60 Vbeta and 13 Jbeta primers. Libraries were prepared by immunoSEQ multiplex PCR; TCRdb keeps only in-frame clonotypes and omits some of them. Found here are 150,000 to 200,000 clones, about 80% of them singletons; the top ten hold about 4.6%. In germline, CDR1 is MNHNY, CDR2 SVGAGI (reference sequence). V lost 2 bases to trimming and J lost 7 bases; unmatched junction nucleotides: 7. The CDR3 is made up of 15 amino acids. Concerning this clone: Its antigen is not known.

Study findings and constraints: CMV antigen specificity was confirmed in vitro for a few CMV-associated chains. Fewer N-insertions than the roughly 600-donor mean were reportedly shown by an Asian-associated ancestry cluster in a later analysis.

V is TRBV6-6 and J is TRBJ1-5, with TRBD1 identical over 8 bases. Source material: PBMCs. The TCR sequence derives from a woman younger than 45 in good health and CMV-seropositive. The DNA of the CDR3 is TGTGCCAGCAGTTACAAACAGGGGGTTCGGCAGCCCCAGCATTTT. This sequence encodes CASSYKQGVRQPQHF.